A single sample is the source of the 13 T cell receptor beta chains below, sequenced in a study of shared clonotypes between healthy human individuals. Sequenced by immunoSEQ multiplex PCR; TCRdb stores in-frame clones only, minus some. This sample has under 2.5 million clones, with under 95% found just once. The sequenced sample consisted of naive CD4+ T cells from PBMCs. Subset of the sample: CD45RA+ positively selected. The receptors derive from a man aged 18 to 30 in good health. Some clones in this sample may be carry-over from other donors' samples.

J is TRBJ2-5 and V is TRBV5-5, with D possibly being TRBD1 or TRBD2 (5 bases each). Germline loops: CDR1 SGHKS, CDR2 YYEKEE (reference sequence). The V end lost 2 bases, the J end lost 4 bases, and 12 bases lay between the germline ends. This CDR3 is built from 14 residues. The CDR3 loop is CASSFRERGETQYF. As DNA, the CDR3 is TGTGCCAGCAGCTTCAGGGAGAGAGGAGAGACCCAGTACTTC.

The CDR3 loop is CASSLGLASTGELFF. The CDR3 nucleotides are TGTGCCAGCAGCCTCGGACTAGCGAGCACCGGGGAGCTGTTTTTT. The V and J genes are TRBV6-1 and TRBJ2-2; 9 bases fit TRBD2. This CDR3 is built from 15 residues. J was trimmed by 4 bases and V by 6 bases; bases with no gene match: 6. Germline V gene lookup returns CDR1 MNHNS and CDR2 SASEGT.

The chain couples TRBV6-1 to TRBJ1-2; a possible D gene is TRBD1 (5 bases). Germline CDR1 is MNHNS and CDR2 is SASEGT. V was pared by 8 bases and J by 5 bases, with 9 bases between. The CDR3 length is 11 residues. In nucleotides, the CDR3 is TGTGCCAGCGGGGGACCTTATGGCTACACCTTC. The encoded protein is CASGGPYGYTF.

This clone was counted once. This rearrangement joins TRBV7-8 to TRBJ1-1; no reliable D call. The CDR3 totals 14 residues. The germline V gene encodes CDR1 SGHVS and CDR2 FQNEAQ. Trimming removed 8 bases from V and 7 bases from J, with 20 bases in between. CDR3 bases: TGTGCCAGCGGCGATAATTTAGGGCGCCGTGAAGCTTTCTTT. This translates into CASGDNLGRREAFF.

This CDR3 reads CSVGTSGSYEQYF. The CDR3 nucleotides are TGCAGCGTTGGGACTAGCGGGTCTTACGAGCAGTACTTC. The rearrangement uses TRBV29-1 and TRBJ2-5; 11 nucleotides align to TRBD2. Matching the DNA end better, TRBJ2-7 makes the J call doubtful. The CDR3 has 13 residues. Germline CDR1 SQVTM, CDR2 ANQGSEA.

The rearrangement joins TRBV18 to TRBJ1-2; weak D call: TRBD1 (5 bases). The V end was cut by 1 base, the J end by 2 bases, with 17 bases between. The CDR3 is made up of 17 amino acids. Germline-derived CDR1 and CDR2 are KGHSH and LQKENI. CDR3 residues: CASSPLIQENSNYGYTF. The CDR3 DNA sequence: TGTGCCAGCTCACCACTCATACAGGAAAATTCGAACTATGGCTACACCTTC. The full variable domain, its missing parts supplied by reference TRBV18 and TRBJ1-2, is NAGVMQNPRHLVRRRGQEARLRCSPMKGHSHVYWYRQLPEEGLKFMVYLQKENIIDESGMPKERFSAEFPKEGPSILRIQQVVRGDSAAYFCASSPLIQENSNYGYTFGSGTRLTVV.

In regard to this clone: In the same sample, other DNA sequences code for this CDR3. CDR3 loop: CASSLAGGPNNEQFF. Here the CDR3 DNA reads TGTGCCAGCAGCTTAGCAGGGGGCCCCAACAATGAGCAGTTCTTC. This rearrangement joins TRBV7-2 to TRBJ2-1, with 7 bases that match TRBD1. V was clipped by 0 bases and J by 5 bases; unmatched bases: 4. This CDR3 has 15 residues. CDR1 and CDR2 (germline): SGHTA, FQGNSA.

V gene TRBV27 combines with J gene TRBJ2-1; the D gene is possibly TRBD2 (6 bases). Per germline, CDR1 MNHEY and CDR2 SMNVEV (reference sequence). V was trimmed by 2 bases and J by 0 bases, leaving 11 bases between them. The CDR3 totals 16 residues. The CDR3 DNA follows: TGTGCCAGCAGTTTAGGGGCGGGAAGCTCCTACAATGAGCAGTTCTTC. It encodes CASSLGAGSSYNEQFF.

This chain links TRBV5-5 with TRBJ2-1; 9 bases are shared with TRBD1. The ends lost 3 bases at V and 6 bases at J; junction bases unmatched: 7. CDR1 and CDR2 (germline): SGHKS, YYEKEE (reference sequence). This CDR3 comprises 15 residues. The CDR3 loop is CASSYSGTGSNEQFF. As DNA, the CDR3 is TGTGCCAGCAGCTATTCCGGGACAGGGAGCAATGAGCAGTTCTTC.

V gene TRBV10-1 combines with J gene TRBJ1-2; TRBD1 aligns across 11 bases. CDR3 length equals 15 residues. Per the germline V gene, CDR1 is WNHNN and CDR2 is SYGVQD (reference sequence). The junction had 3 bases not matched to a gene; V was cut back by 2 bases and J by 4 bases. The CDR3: CASSEGTGGAYGYTF. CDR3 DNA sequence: TGCGCCAGCAGTGAGGGGACAGGGGGAGCCTATGGCTACACCTTC.

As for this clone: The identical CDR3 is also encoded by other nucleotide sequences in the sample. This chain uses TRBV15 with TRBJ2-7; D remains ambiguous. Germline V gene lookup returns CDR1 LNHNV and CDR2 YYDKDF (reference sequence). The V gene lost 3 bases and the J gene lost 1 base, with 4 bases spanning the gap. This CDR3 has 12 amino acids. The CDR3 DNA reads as TGTGCCACCAGCAGGGGGTCCTACGAGCAGTACTTC. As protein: CATSRGSYEQYF.

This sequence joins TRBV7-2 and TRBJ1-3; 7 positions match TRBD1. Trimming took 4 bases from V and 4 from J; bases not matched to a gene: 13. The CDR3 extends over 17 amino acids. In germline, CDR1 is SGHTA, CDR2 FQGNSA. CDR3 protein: CASSWASGGEAGNTIYF. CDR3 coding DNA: TGTGCCAGCAGCTGGGCGTCAGGGGGAGAGGCGGGAAACACCATATATTTT.

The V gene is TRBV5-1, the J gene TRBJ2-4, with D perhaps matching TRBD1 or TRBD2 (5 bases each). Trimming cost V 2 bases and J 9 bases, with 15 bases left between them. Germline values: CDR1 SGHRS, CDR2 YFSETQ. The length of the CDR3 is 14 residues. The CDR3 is CASSFGTPQSIQYF. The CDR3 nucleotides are TGCGCCAGCAGCTTCGGGACGCCTCAATCCATTCAGTACTTC.